Shown below are 8 T cell receptor beta chains from a single sample sequenced in a study of blood T cell repertoires in COVID-19 (dated by TCRdb to between 2020 and 2021). Library construction relied on the immunoSEQ multiplex PCR assay. The immuneACCESS repertoire file appears here via TCRdb, limited to in-frame rearrangements. These files lack a portion of the clones; in checked studies, under half of the deficit traces to unresolved V genes, and the cause of the others is not known. For this sample the table gives over 150,000 clones, of which around 85% were detected only once. The ten largest clonotypes hold under 8% of the sample. The source material was PBMCs or T cells enriched from blood (not recorded which). The receptors stem from a man aged 40-49 years who had recovered from COVID-19.

This chain joins TRBV29-1 and TRBJ1-4; D possibly corresponds to TRBD1 (5 bases). Germline assignment: CDR1 SQVTM and CDR2 ANQGSEA. The CDR3 spans 10 residues. The V and J ends lost 0 bases and 15 bases respectively, with 8 bases between them. CDR3 sequence: CSVEEGGLFF. CDR3 DNA sequence: TGCAGCGTTGAAGAGGGGGGTTTGTTTTTT. The whole variable domain, remainder taken from reference TRBV29-1 and TRBJ1-4, is SAVISQKPSRDICQRGTSLTIQCQVDSQVTMMFWYRQQPGQSLTLIATANQGSEATYESGFVIDKFPISRPNLTFSTLTVSNMSPEDSSIYLCSVEEGGLFFGSGTQLSVL.

V is TRBV28 and J is TRBJ1-5; 7 nucleotides agree with TRBD1. The germline V gene encodes CDR1 MDHEN and CDR2 SYDVKM. The CDR3 is 15 amino acids. Losses at the gene ends were 6 bases for V and 1 base for J; bases not matched to a gene: 6. The CDR3 is CASRARDRSNQPQHF. As DNA, the CDR3 is TGTGCCAGCAGGGCTCGGGACAGAAGCAATCAGCCCCAGCATTTT.

The V gene is TRBV7-9, the J gene TRBJ1-6, with D possibly TRBD1 on 6 matching bases. V was pared by 5 bases and J by 5 bases, with 13 bases between. This CDR3 comprises 15 residues. Germline V CDR1 and CDR2: SEHNR, FQNEAQ (reference sequence). DNA of the CDR3: TGTGCCAGCAGCCAAACCGGGACAAATAATTCACCCCTCCACTTT. It translates to CASSQTGTNNSPLHF.

The V gene is TRBV3-1 (or the pseudogene TRBV3-2), the J gene TRBJ1-3; a possible D gene is TRBD1 (5 bases). This CDR3 region has 16 residues. V lost 3 bases and J lost 0, with 12 bases in between. Germline V gene lookup returns CDR1 LGHDT and CDR2 YNNKEL (reference sequence). DNA for the CDR3: TGTGCCAGCAGCCACCGCGGGGCCGACTCTGGAAACACCATATATTTT. It codes for CASSHRGADSGNTIYF.

The rearrangement joins TRBV10-3 to TRBJ1-2; D uncertain. V lost 8 bases, J lost 3 bases, and 13 bases lay in between. Germline V gene data show CDR1 as ENHRY and CDR2 as SYGVKD. This CDR3 has 13 amino acids. The CDR3 DNA reads TGTGCCATCTGGAGCGACTTGGACTATGGCTACACCTTC. Its protein product is CAIWSDLDYGYTF.

This rearrangement joins TRBV28 to TRBJ2-5, with 8 bases lining up with TRBD2. This CDR3 spans 13 amino acids. Germline V lookup: CDR1 MDHEN, CDR2 SYDVKM. V dropped 9 bases and J dropped 5; count of bases not matched to a gene: 8. CDR3 bases: TGTGCCAGTCGCCAGGGCGGGGGGGAGACCCAGTACTTC. It translates to CASRQGGGETQYF. The variable domain in full, completed from reference TRBV28 and TRBJ2-5, reads DVKVTQSSRYLVKRTGEKVFLECVQDMDHENMFWYRQDPGLGLRLIYFSYDVKMKEKGDIPEGYSVSREKKERFSLILESASTNQTSMYLCASRQGGGETQYFGPGTRLLVL.

This clone came up many times. The chain couples TRBV27 to TRBJ1-4; TRBD1 is a possible D gene (6 bases). The CDR3 extends over 16 amino acids. Germline V gene sequence: CDR1 MNHEY, CDR2 SMNVEV (reference sequence). V shed 6 bases and J shed 5 bases, with 19 bases lying between them. The CDR3 protein is CASSLVAGVNNEKLFF. The DNA of the CDR3 is TGTGCCAGCAGCCTGGTGGCAGGGGTGAACAATGAAAAACTGTTTTTT.

Comment on this clone: The junction shows a germline mismatch at one end, possibly a read error. The genes are TRBV30 and TRBJ2-2; perhaps TRBD2 as D (5 bases). Germline V gene sequence: CDR1 GTSNPN, CDR2 SVGIG (reference sequence). This CDR3 region has 13 residues. The CDR3 is CAGSWQSTGELFF. The CDR3 nucleotides are TGTGCCGGGAGTTGGCAGTCCACCGGGGAGCTGTTTTTT.